Sequencing of this TCR beta chain was carried out in a study of Ad26.COV2.S vaccination and SARS-CoV-2 variants. Whole-study context: COV1001, an Ad26.COV2.S trial, supplied this vaccine-arm donor. The authors gave Ad26.COV2.S intramuscularly, either once or twice 56 days apart.

Libraries were prepared by immunoSEQ multiplex PCR; TCRdb keeps only in-frame clonotypes and omits some of them. This table holds around 340,000 clones, around nine tenths found once. Described treatment: around 19 received Ad26.COV2.S at low or high dose, single or two shots; about 5 received placebo; per-sample allocation not given. Samples analyzed were those drawn on day 63 after the first vaccine or placebo injection. The CDR3 totals 17 residues. The germline gives CDR1 SGHTA, CDR2 FQGNSA. V shed 2 bases and J 4 bases; nucleotides not matched to a gene: 9. The receptor comes from a person between 18 and 59 years old who received the Ad26.COV2.S COVID-19 vaccine or a placebo. The rearrangement links TRBV7-2 to TRBJ2-7; 12 positions match TRBD2. Here the sequenced sample was peripheral blood, taken in a trial of Ad26.COV2.S vaccine versus placebo. CDR3 sequence: CASSLPTSGSLQYEQYF. CDR3 nucleotide sequence: TGTGCCAGCAGCTTACCGACTAGCGGGAGTCTGCAATACGAGCAGTACTTC.